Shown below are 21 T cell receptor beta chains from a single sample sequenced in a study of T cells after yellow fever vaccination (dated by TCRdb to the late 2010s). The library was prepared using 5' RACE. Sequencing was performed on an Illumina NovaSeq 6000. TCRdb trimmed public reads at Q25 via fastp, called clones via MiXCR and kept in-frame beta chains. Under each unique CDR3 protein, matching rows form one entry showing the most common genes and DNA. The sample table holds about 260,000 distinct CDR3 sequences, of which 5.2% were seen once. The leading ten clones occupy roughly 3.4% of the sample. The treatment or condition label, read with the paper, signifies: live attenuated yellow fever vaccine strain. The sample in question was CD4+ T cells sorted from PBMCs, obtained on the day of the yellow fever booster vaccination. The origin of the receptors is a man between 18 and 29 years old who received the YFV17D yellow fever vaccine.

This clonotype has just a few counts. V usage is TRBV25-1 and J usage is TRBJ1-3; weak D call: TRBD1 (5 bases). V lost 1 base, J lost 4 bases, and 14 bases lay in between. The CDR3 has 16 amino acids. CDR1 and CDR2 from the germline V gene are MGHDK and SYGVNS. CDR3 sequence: CASSESGGLAGNTIYF. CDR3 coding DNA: TGTGCCAGCAGTGAATCGGGGGGTCTGGCAGGAAACACCATATATTTT.

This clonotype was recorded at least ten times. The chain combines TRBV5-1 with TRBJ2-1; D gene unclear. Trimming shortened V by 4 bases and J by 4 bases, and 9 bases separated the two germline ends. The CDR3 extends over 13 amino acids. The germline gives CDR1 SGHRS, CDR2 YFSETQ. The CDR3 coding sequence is TGCGCCAGCAGCACCACCTATTACAATGAGCAGTTCTTC. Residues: CASSTTYYNEQFF.

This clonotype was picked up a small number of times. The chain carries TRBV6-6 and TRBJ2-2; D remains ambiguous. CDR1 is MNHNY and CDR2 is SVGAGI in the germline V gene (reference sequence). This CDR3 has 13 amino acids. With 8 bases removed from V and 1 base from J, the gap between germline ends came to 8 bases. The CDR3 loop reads CASLGLNTGELFF. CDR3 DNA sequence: TGTGCCAGCCTGGGGTTGAACACCGGGGAGCTGTTTTTT.

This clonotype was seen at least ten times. CDR3 residues: CASRTLGHSNQPQHF. CDR3 DNA sequence: TGCGCCAGCCGAACCTTAGGGCATTCCAATCAGCCCCAGCATTTT. The V and J genes are TRBV5-1 and TRBJ1-5; D gene ambiguous. The CDR3 extends over 15 amino acids. CDR1 SGHRS and CDR2 YFSETQ come from the germline V gene. V lost 7 bases to trimming and J lost 3 bases, with 17 bases between them.

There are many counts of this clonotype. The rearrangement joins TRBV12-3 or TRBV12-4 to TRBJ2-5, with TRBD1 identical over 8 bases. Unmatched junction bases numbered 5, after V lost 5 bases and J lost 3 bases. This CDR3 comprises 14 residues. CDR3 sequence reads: CASSTLDREETQYF. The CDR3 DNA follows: TGTGCCAGCAGTACTTTGGACAGGGAAGAGACCCAGTACTTC.

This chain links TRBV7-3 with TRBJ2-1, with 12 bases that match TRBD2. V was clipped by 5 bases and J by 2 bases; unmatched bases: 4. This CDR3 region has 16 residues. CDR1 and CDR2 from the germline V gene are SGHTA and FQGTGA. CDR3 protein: CASSPASGGAYNEQFF. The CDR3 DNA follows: TGTGCCAGCAGCCCCGCTAGCGGGGGGGCCTACAATGAGCAGTTCTTC. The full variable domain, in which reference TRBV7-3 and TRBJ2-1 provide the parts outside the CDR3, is GAGVSQTPSNKVTEKGKYVELRCDPISGHTALYWYRQSLGQGPEFLIYFQGTGAADDSGLPNDRFFAVRPEGSVSTLKIQRTERGDSAVYLCASSPASGGAYNEQFFGPGTRLTVL.

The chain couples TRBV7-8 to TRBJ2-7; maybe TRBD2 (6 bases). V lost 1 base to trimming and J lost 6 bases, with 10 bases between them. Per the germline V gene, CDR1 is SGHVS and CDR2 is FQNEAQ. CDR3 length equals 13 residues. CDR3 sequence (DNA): TGTGCCAGCAGCTTAGTGCCCGGGGGCGAGCAGTACTTC. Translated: CASSLVPGGEQYF.

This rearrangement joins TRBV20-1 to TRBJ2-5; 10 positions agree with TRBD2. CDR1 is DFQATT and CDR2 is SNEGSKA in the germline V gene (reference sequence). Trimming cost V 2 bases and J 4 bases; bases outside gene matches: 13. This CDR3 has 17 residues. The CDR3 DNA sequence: TGCAGTGCTAGAAAGGACCAAAGGACTAGCGGTGGAGAGACCCAGTACTTC. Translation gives CSARKDQRTSGGETQYF.

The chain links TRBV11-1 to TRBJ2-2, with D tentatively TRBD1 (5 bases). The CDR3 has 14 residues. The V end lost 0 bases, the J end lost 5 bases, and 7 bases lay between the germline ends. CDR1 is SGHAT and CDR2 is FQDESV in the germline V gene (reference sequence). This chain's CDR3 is CASSLAGETGELFF. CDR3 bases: TGTGCCAGCAGCTTAGCAGGGGAAACCGGGGAGCTGTTTTTT.

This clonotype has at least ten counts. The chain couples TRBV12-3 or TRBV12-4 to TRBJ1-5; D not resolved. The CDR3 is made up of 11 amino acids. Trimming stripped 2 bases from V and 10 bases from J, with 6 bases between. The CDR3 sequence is CASSLKGPQHF. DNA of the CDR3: TGTGCCAGCAGTTTAAAAGGACCCCAGCATTTT.

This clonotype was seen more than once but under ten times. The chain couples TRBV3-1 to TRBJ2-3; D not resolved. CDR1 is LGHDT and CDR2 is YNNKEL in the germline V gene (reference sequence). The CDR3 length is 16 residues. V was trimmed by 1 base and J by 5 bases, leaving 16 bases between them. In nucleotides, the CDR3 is TGTGCCAGCAGCCAAGTTCTGACCTACCTACGAGATACGCAGTATTTT. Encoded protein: CASSQVLTYLRDTQYF.

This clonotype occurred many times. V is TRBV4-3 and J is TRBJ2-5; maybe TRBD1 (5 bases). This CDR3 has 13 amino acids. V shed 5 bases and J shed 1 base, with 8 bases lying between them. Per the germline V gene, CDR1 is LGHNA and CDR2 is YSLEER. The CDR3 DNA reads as TGCGCCAGCAGCACAGGCCGCCAAGAGACCCAGTACTTC. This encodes CASSTGRQETQYF.

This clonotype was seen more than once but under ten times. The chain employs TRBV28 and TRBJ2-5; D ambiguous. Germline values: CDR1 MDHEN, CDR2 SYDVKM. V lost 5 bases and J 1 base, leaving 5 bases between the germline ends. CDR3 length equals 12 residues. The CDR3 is CASSVVQETQYF. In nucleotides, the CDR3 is TGTGCCAGCAGTGTAGTCCAAGAGACCCAGTACTTC.

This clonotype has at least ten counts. CDR3 DNA sequence: TGCGCCAGCAGCAGATCCGGGACTAGAACTAGTTATGAGCAGTTCTTC. Its protein is CASSRSGTRTSYEQFF. The chain recombines TRBV5-1 with TRBJ2-1; TRBD2 matches at 8 bases. The CDR3 consists of 16 residues. Looked up from germline, CDR1 is SGHRS and CDR2 is YFSETQ. V gave up 4 bases and J gave up 8 bases; unmatched junction bases: 14.

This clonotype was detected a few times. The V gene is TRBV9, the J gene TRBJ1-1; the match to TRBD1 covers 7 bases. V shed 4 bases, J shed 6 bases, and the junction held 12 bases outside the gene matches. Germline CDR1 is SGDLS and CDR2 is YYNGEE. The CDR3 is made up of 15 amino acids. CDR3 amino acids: CASSSSTGSSSEAFF. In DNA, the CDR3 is TGTGCCAGCAGCTCCTCGACAGGGAGTTCTTCTGAAGCTTTCTTT. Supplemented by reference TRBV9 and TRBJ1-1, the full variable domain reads DSGVTQTPKHLITATGQRVTLRCSPRSGDLSVYWYQQSLDQGLQFLIQYYNGEERAKGNILERFSAQQFPDLHSELNLSSLELGDSALYFCASSSSTGSSSEAFFGQGTRLTVV.

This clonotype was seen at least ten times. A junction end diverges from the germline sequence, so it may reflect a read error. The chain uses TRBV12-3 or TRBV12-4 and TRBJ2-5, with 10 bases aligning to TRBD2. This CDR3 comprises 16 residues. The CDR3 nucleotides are TGTGCGAGCAACGATCAGAGCGGGGGGGTGCTGGGCACCCAGTACTTC. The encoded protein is CASNDQSGGVLGTQYF.

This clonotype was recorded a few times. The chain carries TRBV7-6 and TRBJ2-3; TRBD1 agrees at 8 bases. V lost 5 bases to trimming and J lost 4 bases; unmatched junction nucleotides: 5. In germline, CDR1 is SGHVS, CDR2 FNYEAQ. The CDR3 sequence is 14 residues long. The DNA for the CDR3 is TGTGCCAGCAGCGGACAGGGAAAGGCAGATACGCAGTATTTT. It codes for CASSGQGKADTQYF.

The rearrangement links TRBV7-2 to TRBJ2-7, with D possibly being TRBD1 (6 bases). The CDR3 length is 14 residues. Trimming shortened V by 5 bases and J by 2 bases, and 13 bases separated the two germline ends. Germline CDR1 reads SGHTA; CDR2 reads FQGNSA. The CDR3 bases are TGTGCCAGCAGCCCCCAGGGGATCACCTACGAGCAGTACTTC. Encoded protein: CASSPQGITYEQYF.

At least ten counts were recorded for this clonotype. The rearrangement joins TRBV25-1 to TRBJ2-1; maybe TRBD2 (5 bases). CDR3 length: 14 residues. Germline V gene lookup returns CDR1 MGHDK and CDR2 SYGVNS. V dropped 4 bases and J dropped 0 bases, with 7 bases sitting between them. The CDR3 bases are TGTGCCAGCAGTGCGGACTTCTCCTACAATGAGCAGTTCTTC. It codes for CASSADFSYNEQFF.

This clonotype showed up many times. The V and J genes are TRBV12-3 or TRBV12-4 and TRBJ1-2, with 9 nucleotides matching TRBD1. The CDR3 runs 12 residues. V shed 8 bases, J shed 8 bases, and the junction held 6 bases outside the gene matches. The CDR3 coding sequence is TGTGCCAGCGGGACAGGGCTTAACGGCTACACCTTC. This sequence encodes CASGTGLNGYTF.

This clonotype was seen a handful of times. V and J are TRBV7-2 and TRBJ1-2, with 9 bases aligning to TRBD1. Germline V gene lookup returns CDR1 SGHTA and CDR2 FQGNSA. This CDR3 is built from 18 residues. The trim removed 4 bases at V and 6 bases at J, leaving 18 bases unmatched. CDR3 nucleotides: TGTGCCAGCAGCTCCCGCGGGGGGCCGGGACAGGGACTCCATGGCTACACCTTC. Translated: CASSSRGGPGQGLHGYTF.